Detailed here is one T cell receptor (beta chain). The sample originates from a study of blood T cell repertoires in COVID-19. Study background: Acute and convalescent COVID-19 specimens originated in the United States, Italy and Spain.

Original analysis: Estimated nucleated cell counts came from reference gene primer amplification. Assay: immunoSEQ multiplex PCR; the TCRdb copy retains only in-frame clones and omits some. The V and J calls and clone size are taken from that table; D and trimming were inferred from the DNA. Counted here are around 150,000 clones, about 85% occurring once; the ten biggest clones make up around 1%. This CDR3 contains 15 residues. Germline V gene sequence: CDR1 SGHTA, CDR2 FQGNSA. Trimming cost V 3 bases and J 3 bases; bases outside gene matches: 3. This receptor was obtained from a man in his forties with acute or convalescent COVID-19. The sample was peripheral blood. The chain combines TRBV7-2 with TRBJ2-5, with 11 positions matching TRBD2. CDR3 sequence reads: CASSFVAGGEETQYF. The CDR3 nucleotides are TGTGCCAGCAGCTTCGTAGCGGGGGGGGAAGAGACCCAGTACTTC.